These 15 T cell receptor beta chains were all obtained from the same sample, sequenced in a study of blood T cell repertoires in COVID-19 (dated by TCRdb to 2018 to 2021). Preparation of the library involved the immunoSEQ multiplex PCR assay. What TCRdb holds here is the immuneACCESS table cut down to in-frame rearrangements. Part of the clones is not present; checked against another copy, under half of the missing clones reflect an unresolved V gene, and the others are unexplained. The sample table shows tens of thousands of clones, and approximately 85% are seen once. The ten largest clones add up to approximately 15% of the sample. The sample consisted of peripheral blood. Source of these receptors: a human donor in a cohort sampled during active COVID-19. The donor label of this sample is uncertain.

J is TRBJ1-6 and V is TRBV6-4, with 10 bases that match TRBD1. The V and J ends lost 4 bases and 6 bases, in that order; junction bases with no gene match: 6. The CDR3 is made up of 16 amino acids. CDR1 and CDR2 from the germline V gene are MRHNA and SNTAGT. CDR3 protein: CASSGPGQGINSPLHF. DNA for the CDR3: TGTGCCAGCAGTGGACCGGGACAGGGGATTAATTCACCCCTCCACTTT.

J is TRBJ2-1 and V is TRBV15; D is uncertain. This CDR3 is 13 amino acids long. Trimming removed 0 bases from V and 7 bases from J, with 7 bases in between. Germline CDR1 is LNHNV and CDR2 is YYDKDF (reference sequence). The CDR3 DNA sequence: TGTGCCACCAGCAGAGATCCGGGTAATGAGCAGTTCTTC. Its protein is CATSRDPGNEQFF.

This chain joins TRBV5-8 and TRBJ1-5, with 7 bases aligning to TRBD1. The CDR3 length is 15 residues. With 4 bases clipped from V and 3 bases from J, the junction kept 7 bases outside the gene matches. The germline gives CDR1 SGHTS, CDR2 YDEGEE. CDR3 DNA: TGTGCCAGCAGCCCATCCGGGACAGACAATCAGCCCCAGCATTTT. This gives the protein CASSPSGTDNQPQHF.

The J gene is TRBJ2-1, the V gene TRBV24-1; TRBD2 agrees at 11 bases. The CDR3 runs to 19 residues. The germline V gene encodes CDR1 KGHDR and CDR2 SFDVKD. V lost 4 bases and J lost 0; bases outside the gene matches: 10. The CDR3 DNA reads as TGTGCCACCAGTGACACTCCCGGGACTAGCGGTTCCTCCTACAATGAGCAGTTCTTC. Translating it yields CATSDTPGTSGSSYNEQFF.

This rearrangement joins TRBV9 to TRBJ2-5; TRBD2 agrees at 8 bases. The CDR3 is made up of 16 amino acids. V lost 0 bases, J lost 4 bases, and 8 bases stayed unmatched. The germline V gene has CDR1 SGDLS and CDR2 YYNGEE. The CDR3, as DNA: TGTGCCAGCAGCGTAGGAGGGGGGCTAGCGGGAGAGACCCAGTACTTC. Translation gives CASSVGGGLAGETQYF.

The CDR3 DNA follows: TGTGCCAGCAGCTCCCACCAGGGGGCAACTAATGAAAAACTGTTTTTT. It specifies CASSSHQGATNEKLFF. The gene calls are TRBV7-9 and TRBJ1-4; 7 positions match TRBD1. V lost 4 bases and J lost 0; bases outside the gene matches: 5. This CDR3 is built from 16 residues. The germline gives CDR1 SEHNR, CDR2 FQNEAQ (reference sequence).

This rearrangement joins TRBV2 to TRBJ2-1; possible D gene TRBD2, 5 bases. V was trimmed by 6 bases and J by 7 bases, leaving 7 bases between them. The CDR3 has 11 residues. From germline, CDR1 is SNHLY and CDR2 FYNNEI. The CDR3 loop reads CASRWRNEQFF. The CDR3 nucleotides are TGTGCCAGCAGGTGGAGGAATGAGCAGTTCTTC.

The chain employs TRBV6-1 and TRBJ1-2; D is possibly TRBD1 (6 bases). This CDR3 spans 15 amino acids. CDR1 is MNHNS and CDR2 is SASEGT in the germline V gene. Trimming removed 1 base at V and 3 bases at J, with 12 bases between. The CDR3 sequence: CASSEEDSLYYGYTF. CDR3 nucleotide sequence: TGTGCCAGCAGTGAAGAGGACAGTTTATACTATGGCTACACCTTC.

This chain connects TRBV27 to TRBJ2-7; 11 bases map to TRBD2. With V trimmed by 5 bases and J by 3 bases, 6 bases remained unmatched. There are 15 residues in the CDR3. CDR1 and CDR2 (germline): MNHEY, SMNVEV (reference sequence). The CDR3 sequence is CASSITSGGVYEQYF. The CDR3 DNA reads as TGTGCCAGCAGTATAACTAGCGGGGGAGTCTACGAGCAGTACTTC.

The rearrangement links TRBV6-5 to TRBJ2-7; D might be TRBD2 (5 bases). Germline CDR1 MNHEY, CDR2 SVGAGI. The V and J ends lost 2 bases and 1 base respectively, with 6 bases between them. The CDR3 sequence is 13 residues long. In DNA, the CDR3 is TGTGCCAGCAGTTACGGGGAGTCCTACGAGCAGTACTTC. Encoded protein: CASSYGESYEQYF.

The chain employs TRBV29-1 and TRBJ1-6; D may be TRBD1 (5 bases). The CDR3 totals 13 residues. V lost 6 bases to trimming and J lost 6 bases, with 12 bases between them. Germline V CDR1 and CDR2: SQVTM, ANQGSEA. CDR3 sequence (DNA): TGCAGCGTCAGGGCAGGGCTTAATTCACCCCTCCACTTT. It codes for CSVRAGLNSPLHF.

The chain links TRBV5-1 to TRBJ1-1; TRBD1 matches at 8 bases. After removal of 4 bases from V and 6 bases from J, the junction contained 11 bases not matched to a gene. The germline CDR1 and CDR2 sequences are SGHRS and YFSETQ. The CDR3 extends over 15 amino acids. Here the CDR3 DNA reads TGCGCCAGCAGCCCACCCGGGCAGGGGGCGTCTGAAGCTTTCTTT. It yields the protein CASSPPGQGASEAFF.

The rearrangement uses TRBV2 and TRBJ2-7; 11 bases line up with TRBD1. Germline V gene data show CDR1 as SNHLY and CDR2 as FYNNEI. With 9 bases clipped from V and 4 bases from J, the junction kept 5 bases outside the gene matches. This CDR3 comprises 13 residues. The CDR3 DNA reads TGTGCCAGGGGGGACAGGGGGAGGTACGAGCAGTACTTC. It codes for CARGDRGRYEQYF.

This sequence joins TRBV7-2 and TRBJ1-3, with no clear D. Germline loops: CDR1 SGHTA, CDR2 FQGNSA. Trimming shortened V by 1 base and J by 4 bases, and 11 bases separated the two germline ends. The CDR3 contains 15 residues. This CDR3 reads CASSLDTGSGNTIYF. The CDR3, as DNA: TGTGCCAGCAGCTTAGACACGGGGTCCGGAAACACCATATATTTT.

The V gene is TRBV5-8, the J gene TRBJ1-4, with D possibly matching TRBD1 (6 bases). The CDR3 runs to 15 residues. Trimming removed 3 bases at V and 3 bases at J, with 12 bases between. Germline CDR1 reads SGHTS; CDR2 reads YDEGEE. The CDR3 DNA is TGTGCCAGCAGCTCCCCAGGGGCGGCTAATGAAAAACTGTTTTTT. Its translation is CASSSPGAANEKLFF.